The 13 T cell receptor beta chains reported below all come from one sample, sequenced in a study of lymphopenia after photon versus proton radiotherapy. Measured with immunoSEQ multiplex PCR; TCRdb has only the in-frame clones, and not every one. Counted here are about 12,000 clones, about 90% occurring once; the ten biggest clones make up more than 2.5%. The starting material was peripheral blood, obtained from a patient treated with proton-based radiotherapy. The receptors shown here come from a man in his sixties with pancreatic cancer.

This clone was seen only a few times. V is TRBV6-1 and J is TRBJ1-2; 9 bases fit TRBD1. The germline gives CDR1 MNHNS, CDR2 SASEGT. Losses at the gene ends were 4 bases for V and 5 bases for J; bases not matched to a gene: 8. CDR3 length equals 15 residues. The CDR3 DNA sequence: TGTGCCAGCAGTGTAATACAGGGGGCGCGATATGGCTACACCTTC. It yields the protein CASSVIQGARYGYTF.

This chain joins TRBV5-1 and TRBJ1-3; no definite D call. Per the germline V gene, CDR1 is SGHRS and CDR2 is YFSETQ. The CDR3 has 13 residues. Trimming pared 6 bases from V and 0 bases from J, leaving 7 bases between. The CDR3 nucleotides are TGCGCCAGCACGCTGGGCTCTGGAAACACCATATATTTT. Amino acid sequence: CASTLGSGNTIYF.

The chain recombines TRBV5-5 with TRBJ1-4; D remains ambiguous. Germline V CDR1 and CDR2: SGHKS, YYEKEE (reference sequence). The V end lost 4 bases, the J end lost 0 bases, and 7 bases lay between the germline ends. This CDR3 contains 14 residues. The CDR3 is CASSRLTTNEKLFF. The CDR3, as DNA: TGTGCCAGCAGCCGCCTTACAACTAATGAAAAACTGTTTTTT.

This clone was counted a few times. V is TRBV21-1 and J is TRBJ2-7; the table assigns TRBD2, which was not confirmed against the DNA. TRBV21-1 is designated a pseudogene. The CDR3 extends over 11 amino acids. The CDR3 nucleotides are TGTGCCAGCAGCTTCCGCTACGAGCAGTACTTC. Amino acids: CASSFRYEQYF.

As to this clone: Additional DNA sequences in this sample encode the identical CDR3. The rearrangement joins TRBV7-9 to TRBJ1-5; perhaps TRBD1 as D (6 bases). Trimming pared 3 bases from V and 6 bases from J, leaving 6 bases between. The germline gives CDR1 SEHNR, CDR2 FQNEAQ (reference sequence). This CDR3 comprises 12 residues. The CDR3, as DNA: TGTGCCAGCAGCTTGGGGGCTCAGCCCCAGCATTTT. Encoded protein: CASSLGAQPQHF. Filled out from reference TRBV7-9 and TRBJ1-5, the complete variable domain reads DTGVSQNPRHKITKRGQNVTFRCDPISEHNRLYWYRQTLGQGPEFLTYFQNEAQLEKSRLLSDRFSAERPKGSFSTLEIQRTEQGDSAMYLCASSLGAQPQHFGDGTRLSIL.

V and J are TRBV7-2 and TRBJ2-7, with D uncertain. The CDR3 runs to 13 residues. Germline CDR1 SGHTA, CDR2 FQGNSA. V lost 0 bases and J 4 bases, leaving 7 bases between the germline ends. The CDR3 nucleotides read TGTGCCAGCAGCTTAGCGCCAGCGTACGAGCAGTACTTC. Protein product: CASSLAPAYEQYF.

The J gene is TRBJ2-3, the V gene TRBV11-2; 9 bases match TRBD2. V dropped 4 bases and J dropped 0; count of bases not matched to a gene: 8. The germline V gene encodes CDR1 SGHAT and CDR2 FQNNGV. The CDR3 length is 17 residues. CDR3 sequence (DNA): TGTGCCAGCAGCTACTTGACTAGCGGAGCTAGCACAGATACGCAGTATTTT. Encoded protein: CASSYLTSGASTDTQYF.

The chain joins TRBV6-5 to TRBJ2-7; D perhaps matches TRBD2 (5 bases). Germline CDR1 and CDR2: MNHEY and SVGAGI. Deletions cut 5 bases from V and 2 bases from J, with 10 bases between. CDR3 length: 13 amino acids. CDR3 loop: CASSLRATYEQYF. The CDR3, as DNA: TGTGCCAGCAGTCTGCGGGCCACCTACGAGCAGTACTTC.

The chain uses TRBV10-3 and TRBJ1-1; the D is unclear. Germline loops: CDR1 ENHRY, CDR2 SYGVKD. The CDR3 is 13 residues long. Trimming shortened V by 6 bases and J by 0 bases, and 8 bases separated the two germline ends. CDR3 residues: CAIREIMNTEAFF. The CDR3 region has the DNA TGTGCCATCAGAGAAATCATGAACACTGAAGCTTTCTTT.

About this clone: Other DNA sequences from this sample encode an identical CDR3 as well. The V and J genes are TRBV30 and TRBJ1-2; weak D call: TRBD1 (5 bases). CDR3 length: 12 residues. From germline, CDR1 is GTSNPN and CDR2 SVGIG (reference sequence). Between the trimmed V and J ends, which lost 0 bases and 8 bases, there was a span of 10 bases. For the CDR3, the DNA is TGTGCCTGGAGTGTTCTTGGGGCCGGCTACACCTTC. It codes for CAWSVLGAGYTF.

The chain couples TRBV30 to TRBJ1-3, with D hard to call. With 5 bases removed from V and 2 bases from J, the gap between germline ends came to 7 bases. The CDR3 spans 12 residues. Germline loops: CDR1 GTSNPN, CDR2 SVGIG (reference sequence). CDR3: CAWGYAGNTIYF. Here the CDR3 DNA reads TGTGCCTGGGGGTACGCTGGAAACACCATATATTTT.

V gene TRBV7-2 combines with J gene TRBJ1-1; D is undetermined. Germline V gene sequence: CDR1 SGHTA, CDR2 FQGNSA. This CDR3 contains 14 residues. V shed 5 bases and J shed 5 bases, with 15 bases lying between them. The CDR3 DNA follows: TGTGCCAGCAGCCCCGGCCGGGGAAGTACTGAAGCTTTCTTT. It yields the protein CASSPGRGSTEAFF. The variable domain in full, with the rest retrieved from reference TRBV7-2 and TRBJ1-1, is GAGVSQSPSNKVTEKGKDVELRCDPISGHTALYWYRQSLGQGLEFLIYFQGNSAPDKSGLPSDRFSAERTGGSVSTLTIQRTQQEDSAVYLCASSPGRGSTEAFFGQGTRLTVV.

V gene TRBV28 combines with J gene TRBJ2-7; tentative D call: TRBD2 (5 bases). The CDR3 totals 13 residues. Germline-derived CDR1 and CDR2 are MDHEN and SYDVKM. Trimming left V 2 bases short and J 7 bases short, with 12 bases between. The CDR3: CASSLRLAWEQYF. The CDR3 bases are TGTGCCAGCAGTTTACGGCTAGCCTGGGAGCAGTACTTC.